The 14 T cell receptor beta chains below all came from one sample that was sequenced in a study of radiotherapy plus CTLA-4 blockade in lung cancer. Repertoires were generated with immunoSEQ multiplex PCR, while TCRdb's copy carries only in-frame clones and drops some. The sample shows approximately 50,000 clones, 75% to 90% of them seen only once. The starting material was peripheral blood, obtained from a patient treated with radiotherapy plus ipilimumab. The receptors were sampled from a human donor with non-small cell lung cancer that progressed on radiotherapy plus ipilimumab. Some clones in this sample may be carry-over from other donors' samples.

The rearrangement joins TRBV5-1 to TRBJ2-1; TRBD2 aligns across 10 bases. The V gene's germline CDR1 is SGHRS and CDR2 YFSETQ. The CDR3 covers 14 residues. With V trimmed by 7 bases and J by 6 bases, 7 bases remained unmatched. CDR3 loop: CASESGGGGNEQFF. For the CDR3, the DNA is TGCGCCAGCGAGAGCGGGGGGGGAGGCAATGAGCAGTTCTTC.

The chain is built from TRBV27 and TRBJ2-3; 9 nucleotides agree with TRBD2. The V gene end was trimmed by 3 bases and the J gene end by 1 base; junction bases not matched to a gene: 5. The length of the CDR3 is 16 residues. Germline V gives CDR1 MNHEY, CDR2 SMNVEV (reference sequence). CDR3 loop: CASSFRIAGGTDTQYF. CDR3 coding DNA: TGTGCCAGCAGTTTTCGGATAGCGGGGGGCACAGATACGCAGTATTTT.

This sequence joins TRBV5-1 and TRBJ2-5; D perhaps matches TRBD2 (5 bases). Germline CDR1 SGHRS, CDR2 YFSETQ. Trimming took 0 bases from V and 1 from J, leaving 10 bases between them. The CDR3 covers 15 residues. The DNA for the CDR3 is TGCGCCAGCAGCTTGGCGGGCGGGTTCCAAGAGACCCAGTACTTC. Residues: CASSLAGGFQETQYF.

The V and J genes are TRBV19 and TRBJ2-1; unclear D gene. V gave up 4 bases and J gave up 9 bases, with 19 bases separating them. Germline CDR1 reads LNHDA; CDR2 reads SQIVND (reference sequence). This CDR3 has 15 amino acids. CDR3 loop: CASSTQPSIRFEQFF. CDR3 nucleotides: TGTGCCAGTAGTACACAACCATCTATCAGGTTTGAGCAGTTCTTC.

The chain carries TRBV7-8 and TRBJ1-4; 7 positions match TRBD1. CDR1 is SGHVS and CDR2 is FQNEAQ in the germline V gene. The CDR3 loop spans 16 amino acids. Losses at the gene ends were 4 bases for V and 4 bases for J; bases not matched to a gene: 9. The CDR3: CASSSPGTAINEKLFF. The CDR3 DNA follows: TGTGCCAGCAGCTCTCCTGGGACAGCGATTAATGAAAAACTGTTTTTT.

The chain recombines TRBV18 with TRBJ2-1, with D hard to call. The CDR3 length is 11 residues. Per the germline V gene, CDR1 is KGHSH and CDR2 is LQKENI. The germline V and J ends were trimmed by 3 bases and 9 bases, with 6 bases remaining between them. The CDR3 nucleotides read TGTGCCAGCTCACCCCAGGCTGAGCAGTTCTTC. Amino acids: CASSPQAEQFF.

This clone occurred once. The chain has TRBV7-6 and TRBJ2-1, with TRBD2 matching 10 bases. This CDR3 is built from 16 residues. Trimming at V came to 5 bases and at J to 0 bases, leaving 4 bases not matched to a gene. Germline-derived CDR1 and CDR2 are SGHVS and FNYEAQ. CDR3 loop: CASSASGGASYNEQFF. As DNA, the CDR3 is TGTGCCAGCAGCGCCAGCGGGGGGGCCTCCTACAATGAGCAGTTCTTC.

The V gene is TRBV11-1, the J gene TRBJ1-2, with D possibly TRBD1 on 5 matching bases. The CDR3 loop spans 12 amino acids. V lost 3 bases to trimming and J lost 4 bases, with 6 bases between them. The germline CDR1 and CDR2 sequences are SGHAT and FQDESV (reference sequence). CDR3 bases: TGTGCCAGCAGCTTGGGGCCCTATGGCTACACCTTC. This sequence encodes CASSLGPYGYTF.

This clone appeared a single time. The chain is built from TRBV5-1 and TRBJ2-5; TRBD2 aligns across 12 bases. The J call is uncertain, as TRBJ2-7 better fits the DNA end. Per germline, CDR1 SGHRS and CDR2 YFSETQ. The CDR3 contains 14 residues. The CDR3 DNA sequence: TGCGCCAGCAGCTTCGGACTAGCGGGAAGCGAGCAGTACTTC. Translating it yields CASSFGLAGSEQYF.

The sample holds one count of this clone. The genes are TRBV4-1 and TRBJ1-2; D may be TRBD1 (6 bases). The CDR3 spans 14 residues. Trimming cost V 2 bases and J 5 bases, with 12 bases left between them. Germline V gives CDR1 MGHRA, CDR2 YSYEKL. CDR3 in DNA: TGCGCCAGCAGCCAACCGGACAGATTTTATGGCTACACCTTC. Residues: CASSQPDRFYGYTF.

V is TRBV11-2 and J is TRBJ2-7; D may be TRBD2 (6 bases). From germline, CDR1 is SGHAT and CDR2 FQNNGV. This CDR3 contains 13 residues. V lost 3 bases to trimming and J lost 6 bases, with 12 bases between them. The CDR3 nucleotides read TGTGCCAGCAGCTTGACGGGAGCCATCGAGCAGTACTTC. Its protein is CASSLTGAIEQYF.

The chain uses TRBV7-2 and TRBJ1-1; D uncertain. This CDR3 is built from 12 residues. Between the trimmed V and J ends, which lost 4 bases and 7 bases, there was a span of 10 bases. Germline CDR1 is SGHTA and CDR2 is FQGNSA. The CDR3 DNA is TGTGCCAGCAGCTGGGGAGGCGGTGAAGCTTTCTTT. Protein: CASSWGGGEAFF.

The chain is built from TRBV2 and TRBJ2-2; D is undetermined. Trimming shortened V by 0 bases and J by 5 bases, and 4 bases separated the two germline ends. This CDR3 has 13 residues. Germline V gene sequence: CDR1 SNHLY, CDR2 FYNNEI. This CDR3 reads CASSEASTGELFF. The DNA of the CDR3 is TGTGCCAGCAGTGAAGCCTCTACCGGGGAGCTGTTTTTT.

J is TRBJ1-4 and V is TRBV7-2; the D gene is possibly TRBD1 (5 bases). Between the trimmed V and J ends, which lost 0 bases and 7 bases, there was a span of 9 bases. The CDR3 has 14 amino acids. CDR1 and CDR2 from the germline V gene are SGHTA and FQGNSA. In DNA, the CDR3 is TGTGCCAGCAGCTTAGCCGGAGGGGTTGAAAAACTGTTTTTT. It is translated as CASSLAGGVEKLFF.